A single sample gave rise to the 30 T cell receptor beta chains below, sequenced in a study of shared clonotypes between healthy human individuals. Sequencing was performed with immunoSEQ multiplex PCR; in TCRdb, only in-frame clones are kept and a portion is missing. The repertoire holds roughly 590,000 clones, with nearly 97% as singletons. CD45RO-negative, CCR7-positively selected cells formed the naive CD8 fraction, excluding terminally differentiated effector memory CD45RA+ cells. Sequenced sample: naive CD8+ T cells sorted from blood. The receptors were gathered from a young woman in good health.

This CDR3 reads CASSQVGQGNQPQHF. CDR3 nucleotides: TGCGCCAGCAGCCAAGTCGGGCAGGGAAATCAGCCCCAGCATTTT. The chain couples TRBV4-1 to TRBJ1-5; TRBD1 is a possible D gene (5 bases). The CDR3 has 15 residues. CDR1 is MGHRA and CDR2 is YSYEKL in the germline V gene. V was clipped by 1 base and J by 4 bases, with 11 bases between them.

This chain connects TRBV19 to TRBJ2-7; D remains ambiguous. Germline V gene lookup returns CDR1 LNHDA and CDR2 SQIVND (reference sequence). This CDR3 is 13 amino acids long. V lost 4 bases to trimming and J lost 0 bases, with 7 bases between them. The CDR3 sequence is CASSTLGSYEQYF. CDR3 bases: TGTGCCAGTAGTACTCTGGGCTCCTACGAGCAGTACTTC.

The rearrangement joins TRBV27 to TRBJ1-2; D possibly corresponds to TRBD1 (6 bases). V dropped 6 bases and J dropped 6 bases, with 14 bases sitting between them. This CDR3 is built from 13 residues. CDR1 MNHEY and CDR2 SMNVEV come from the germline V gene (reference sequence). The CDR3 DNA follows: TGTGCCAGCAGAGGACTTGGGGGCGATGGCTACACCTTC. This translates into CASRGLGGDGYTF.

About this clone itself: The sample has other DNA sequences that encode this CDR3 too. The chain employs TRBV7-6 and TRBJ2-7; D is possibly TRBD2 (6 bases). The CDR3 extends over 13 amino acids. Trimming pared 3 bases from V and 0 bases from J, leaving 6 bases between. Germline V lookup: CDR1 SGHVS, CDR2 FNYEAQ. CDR3 in amino acids: CASSFSGSYEQYF. For the CDR3, the DNA is TGTGCCAGCAGCTTTAGCGGCTCCTACGAGCAGTACTTC.

V gene TRBV4-1 combines with J gene TRBJ1-2; D is unresolved. This CDR3 is built from 15 residues. The germline V gene has CDR1 MGHRA and CDR2 YSYEKL. Between the trimmed V and J ends, which lost 0 bases and 3 bases, there was a span of 11 bases. The CDR3 loop is CASSQELSEHYGYTF. The DNA of the CDR3 is TGCGCCAGCAGCCAAGAGTTGTCGGAACACTATGGCTACACCTTC.

V usage is TRBV6-5 and J usage is TRBJ2-2; D unresolved. Trimming left V 6 bases short and J 4 bases short, with 3 bases between. Germline CDR1 reads MNHEY; CDR2 reads SVGAGI. This CDR3 region has 11 residues. The DNA for the CDR3 is TGTGCCAGCAGCAGCACCGGGGAGCTGTTTTTT. As protein: CASSSTGELFF.

Regarding this clone: The sample contains more than one DNA sequence encoding this CDR3. This chain connects TRBV5-1 to TRBJ1-1, with 9 bases matching TRBD1. The CDR3 extends over 14 amino acids. The V and J ends lost 3 bases and 4 bases, in that order; junction bases with no gene match: 4. Germline values: CDR1 SGHRS, CDR2 YFSETQ. DNA for the CDR3: TGCGCCAGCAGCTGGACAGGGGTCGGCACTGAAGCTTTCTTT. This codes for CASSWTGVGTEAFF.

The chain recombines TRBV4-1 with TRBJ2-6; 7 bases fit TRBD1. The CDR3 has 19 amino acids. Losses at the gene ends were 0 bases for V and 0 bases for J; bases not matched to a gene: 8. Germline V lookup: CDR1 MGHRA, CDR2 YSYEKL. The CDR3 here is CASSQDGRQGVSGANVLTF. The DNA for the CDR3 is TGCGCCAGCAGCCAAGATGGGAGACAGGGAGTCTCTGGGGCCAACGTCCTGACTTTC.

The chain joins TRBV28 to TRBJ1-1; D unresolved. Germline V CDR1 and CDR2: MDHEN, SYDVKM. The CDR3 runs 15 residues. Trimming pared 1 base from V and 4 bases from J, leaving 13 bases between. The CDR3 loop is CASSLLTGVLTEAFF. CDR3 bases: TGTGCCAGCAGTTTATTAACGGGTGTCCTCACTGAAGCTTTCTTT.

The genes are TRBV2 and TRBJ2-3; 7 bases map to TRBD2. The CDR3 has 15 residues. The V gene's germline CDR1 is SNHLY and CDR2 FYNNEI. V lost 3 bases and J lost 3; bases outside the gene matches: 6. DNA for the CDR3: TGTGCCAGCAGTGAGGGGTTTAGCGGGACAGATACGCAGTATTTT. Its protein product is CASSEGFSGTDTQYF.

The chain recombines TRBV27 with TRBJ2-5; D remains unclear. The tail of the sequence fits TRBJ2-7 better, so the J call may be wrong. CDR3 length equals 13 residues. The germline V gene encodes CDR1 MNHEY and CDR2 SMNVEV (reference sequence). CDR3 in DNA: TGTGCCAGCAGCCCACACGGACCCTACGAGCAGTACTTC. This translates into CASSPHGPYEQYF.

CDR3: CASSFSGRAPDTQYF. The CDR3 DNA follows: TGTGCCAGCAGCTTTAGCGGGAGGGCCCCTGATACGCAGTATTTT. The chain carries TRBV7-9 and TRBJ2-3, with TRBD2 matching 11 bases. The CDR3 has 15 amino acids. J was trimmed by 6 bases and V by 3 bases; bases with no gene match: 5. Per the germline V gene, CDR1 is SEHNR and CDR2 is FQNEAQ (reference sequence).

This clone was seen just once. The J gene is TRBJ1-4, the V gene TRBV7-2; no reliable D call. CDR1 is SGHTA, CDR2 FQGNSA, per germline. The CDR3 has 16 residues. V dropped 0 bases and J dropped 4 bases, with 12 bases sitting between them. The CDR3 coding sequence is TGTGCCAGCAGCTTAGCGTTCCGGCCGCGTAATGAAAAACTGTTTTTT. As protein: CASSLAFRPRNEKLFF.

The rearrangement links TRBV9 to TRBJ2-2; 7 nucleotides line up with TRBD2. With 1 base clipped from V and 7 bases from J, the junction kept 10 bases outside the gene matches. CDR1 and CDR2 from the germline V gene are SGDLS and YYNGEE. The CDR3 length is 16 residues. As DNA, the CDR3 is TGTGCCAGCAGCGTAACCGGGAGGACGCTAGGCGGGGAGCTGTTTTTT. This sequence encodes CASSVTGRTLGGELFF.

The CDR3 DNA follows: TGTGCCAGCAGCGAGGGACGGTCCTCTGGAAACACCATATATTTT. As protein: CASSEGRSSGNTIYF. The chain employs TRBV9 and TRBJ1-3; tentative D call: TRBD1 (5 bases). Germline V lookup: CDR1 SGDLS, CDR2 YYNGEE. This CDR3 comprises 15 residues. The germline V and J ends were trimmed by 3 bases and 0 bases, with 10 bases remaining between them.

In the case of this clone: This may stem from a read error, because a much larger clone lies one nucleotide away. The sample has other DNA sequences that encode this CDR3 too. The V call is TRBV5-4, the J call TRBJ2-5; D not resolved. The end of the DNA aligns better with TRBJ2-7, so the J call may be wrong. The CDR3 totals 11 residues. Germline V gives CDR1 SGHNT, CDR2 YYREEE (reference sequence). DNA for the CDR3: TGTGCCAGCAGTTCCGACTACGAGCAGTACTTC. It specifies CASSSDYEQYF.

The chain couples TRBV27 to TRBJ2-2; no definite D call. Per germline, CDR1 MNHEY and CDR2 SMNVEV (reference sequence). This CDR3 is built from 13 residues. Trimming took 7 bases from V and 0 from J, leaving 6 bases between them. The CDR3 loop reads CASTLANTGELFF. The DNA of the CDR3 is TGTGCCAGCACGCTCGCGAACACCGGGGAGCTGTTTTTT.

This clone appeared a single time. J is TRBJ1-5 and V is TRBV15; no clear D. The germline CDR1 and CDR2 sequences are LNHNV and YYDKDF (reference sequence). The CDR3 has 14 residues. V was cut by 10 bases and J by 0 bases, with 13 bases left in between. CDR3 coding DNA: TGTGCCAGCCGTACCCTAAATAGCAATCAGCCCCAGCATTTT. Protein sequence: CASRTLNSNQPQHF.

The J gene is TRBJ1-1, the V gene TRBV19; D gene uncertain. Germline CDR1 LNHDA, CDR2 SQIVND (reference sequence). The CDR3 runs 13 residues. V lost 4 bases, J lost 0 bases, and 6 bases lay in between. The CDR3 region has the DNA TGTGCCAGTAGTAAAAAGCTGAACACTGAAGCTTTCTTT. Amino acids: CASSKKLNTEAFF. Combining the CDR3 with reference TRBV19 and TRBJ1-1 gives the whole variable domain DGGITQSPKYLFRKEGQNVTLSCEQNLNHDAMYWYRQDPGQGLRLIYYSQIVNDFQKGDIAEGYSVSREKKESFPLTVTSAQKNPTAFYLCASSKKLNTEAFFGQGTRLTVV.

V and J are TRBV11-2 and TRBJ2-7; D is possibly TRBD1 (5 bases). The CDR3 has 12 residues. CDR1 is SGHAT, CDR2 FQNNGV, per germline. V was pared by 9 bases and J by 4 bases, with 13 bases between. The CDR3 sequence: CASQDSTYEQYF. In DNA, the CDR3 is TGTGCCAGTCAAGACAGTACGTACGAGCAGTACTTC.

The gene calls are TRBV19 and TRBJ2-2; D is unclear. The CDR3 extends over 16 amino acids. Germline CDR1 LNHDA, CDR2 SQIVND (reference sequence). With 3 bases removed from V and 3 bases from J, the gap between germline ends came to 14 bases. CDR3 loop: CASSIYGSRDTGELFF. The CDR3 DNA is TGTGCCAGTAGTATTTACGGGTCCCGAGACACCGGGGAGCTGTTTTTT.

The chain is built from TRBV6-1 and TRBJ1-2; weak D call: TRBD1 (6 bases). The germline gives CDR1 MNHNS, CDR2 SASEGT. This CDR3 has 13 amino acids. V lost 5 bases, J lost 7 bases, and 14 bases lay in between. CDR3 protein: CASSPGEGAGYTF. CDR3 coding DNA: TGTGCCAGCAGTCCAGGGGAAGGGGCTGGCTACACCTTC.

The chain combines TRBV9 with TRBJ2-7; D is unresolved. Trimming removed 0 bases from V and 2 bases from J, with 12 bases in between. The CDR3 totals 15 residues. Germline V gene lookup returns CDR1 SGDLS and CDR2 YYNGEE. The CDR3 is CASSVAASLTYEQYF. The CDR3 coding sequence is TGTGCCAGCAGCGTAGCCGCGAGTCTAACCTACGAGCAGTACTTC.

This chain connects TRBV5-1 to TRBJ2-7; 8 bases agree with TRBD1. Germline V CDR1 and CDR2: SGHRS, YFSETQ. J lost 5 bases, V lost 2 bases, and 9 bases had no gene match. The CDR3 covers 15 residues. The DNA for the CDR3 is TGCGCCAGCAGCTTTCGGCAGGGGGCGCCGGACGAGCAGTACTTC. Residues: CASSFRQGAPDEQYF.

The chain links TRBV19 to TRBJ2-5; tentatively, D is TRBD1 (6 bases). The last part of the DNA fits TRBJ2-7 better; the J call may be wrong. Germline CDR1 and CDR2: LNHDA and SQIVND (reference sequence). CDR3 length equals 14 residues. The CDR3 DNA sequence: TGTGCCAGTAGTATCCGGGACAACCTCTACGAGCAGTACTTC. Its protein is CASSIRDNLYEQYF.

The chain carries TRBV4-1 and TRBJ2-7, with 8 bases fitting TRBD1. Trimming cost V 4 bases and J 4 bases; bases outside gene matches: 3. Per germline, CDR1 MGHRA and CDR2 YSYEKL. CDR3 length: 13 amino acids. This chain's CDR3 is CASSLDRDYEQYF. The CDR3 DNA sequence: TGCGCCAGCAGCCTGGACAGGGATTACGAGCAGTACTTC.

The DNA for the CDR3 is TGTGCCAGCACATTGGGGGGACAGGGGCACTACTACACCTTC. Its translation is CASTLGGQGHYYTF. The chain couples TRBV7-7 to TRBJ1-2, with 10 bases that match TRBD1. CDR3 length: 14 amino acids. Germline lookup yields CDR1 SSHAT and CDR2 FNYEAQ (reference sequence). V lost 7 bases, J lost 10 bases, and 12 bases stayed unmatched.

The sample holds a few counts of this clone. The V call is TRBV2, the J call TRBJ2-1, with D hard to call. Looked up from germline, CDR1 is SNHLY and CDR2 is FYNNEI. V lost 0 bases and J 3 bases, leaving 9 bases between the germline ends. CDR3 length equals 15 residues. The CDR3 DNA reads TGTGCCAGCAGTGAAGCGCGTCTAGGCTACAATGAGCAGTTCTTC. It encodes CASSEARLGYNEQFF.

The chain links TRBV7-9 to TRBJ2-7; a weak D match, TRBD1 (5 bases). This CDR3 has 13 residues. Trimming removed 5 bases at V and 4 bases at J, with 12 bases between. The V gene's germline CDR1 is SEHNR and CDR2 FQNEAQ (reference sequence). In DNA form, the CDR3 reads TGTGCCAGCAGCCCAGGTGGGGCATACGAGCAGTACTTC. Translated: CASSPGGAYEQYF.

The V call is TRBV28, the J call TRBJ1-5; 9 bases match TRBD1. The CDR3 runs 18 residues. The ends lost 3 bases at V and 1 base at J; junction bases unmatched: 10. Germline V lookup: CDR1 MDHEN, CDR2 SYDVKM. The CDR3 is CASSFPRVGQGSNQPQHF. CDR3 DNA sequence: TGTGCCAGCAGTTTTCCAAGGGTGGGACAGGGCAGCAATCAGCCCCAGCATTTT.